One sample yielded the 6 T cell receptor beta chains listed below, sequenced in a study of shared clonotypes between healthy human individuals. Method: immunoSEQ multiplex PCR; TCRdb's copy keeps in-frame clones and lacks some. The sample shows approximately 500,000 clones, about 79% of them seen only once. Input material: PBMCs. These receptors were obtained from a woman aged 40 to 50 in good health. Some clones in this sample may be carry-over from other donors' samples.

As regards this clone: The sample carries other DNA sequences with the same CDR3. The chain has TRBV6-6 and TRBJ1-5; no firm D call. CDR1 is MNHNY and CDR2 is SVGAGI in the germline V gene (reference sequence). This CDR3 has 13 residues. Deletions cut 4 bases from V and 4 bases from J, with 8 bases between. The chain's CDR3 is CASSFGVNQPQHF. DNA for the CDR3: TGTGCCAGCAGTTTTGGGGTAAATCAGCCCCAGCATTTT.

The chain employs TRBV7-2 and TRBJ2-1; TRBD2 aligns across 8 bases. The germline V gene has CDR1 SGHTA and CDR2 FQGNSA. The CDR3 sequence is 15 residues long. J gave up 8 bases and V 0 bases, and 6 bases lay outside the gene matches. CDR3 residues: CASSLAGGLVYEQFF. As DNA, the CDR3 is TGTGCCAGCAGCTTAGCGGGGGGACTAGTATATGAGCAGTTCTTC. Looking up the rest from reference TRBV7-2 and TRBJ2-1 gives the full variable domain: GAGVSQSPSNKVTEKGKDVELRCDPISGHTALYWYRQSLGQGLEFLIYFQGNSAPDKSGLPSDRFSAERTGGSVSTLTIQRTQQEDSAVYLCASSLAGGLVYEQFFGPGTRLTVL.

This clone was found a few times. This chain joins TRBV15 and TRBJ2-1, with TRBD2 matching 8 bases. J lost 0 bases, V lost 2 bases, and 12 bases had no gene match. There are 19 residues in the CDR3. In germline, CDR1 is LNHNV, CDR2 YYDKDF (reference sequence). In DNA, the CDR3 is TGTGCCACCAGCAGATCACGAGGTAGCGGGGTGGGCTCCTACAATGAGCAGTTCTTC. Translated, it gives CATSRSRGSGVGSYNEQFF.

The chain employs TRBV4-2 and TRBJ2-1; TRBD2 aligns across 7 bases. J was trimmed by 9 bases and V by 0 bases; bases with no gene match: 11. The germline V gene has CDR1 LGHNA and CDR2 YNFKEQ. CDR3 size: 16 residues. CDR3 in DNA: TGTGCCAGCAGCCAAGATTGGTCTAGCGGTGGGACTGAGCAGTTCTTC. Amino acid sequence: CASSQDWSSGGTEQFF.

At least ten counts were recorded for this clone. The V gene is TRBV2, the J gene TRBJ2-2; the D is unclear. Trimming stripped 7 bases from V and 1 base from J, with 4 bases between. Germline loops: CDR1 SNHLY, CDR2 FYNNEI. CDR3 length: 12 residues. This CDR3 is CASTENTGELFF. The CDR3 DNA reads as TGTGCCAGCACAGAGAACACCGGGGAGCTGTTTTTT.

V usage is TRBV7-2 and J usage is TRBJ2-7; the match to TRBD2 covers 8 bases. The CDR3 is 18 residues long. Germline V gene sequence: CDR1 SGHTA, CDR2 FQGNSA. V was clipped by 0 bases and J by 0 bases; unmatched bases: 10. CDR3 region: CASSLASTSGGSSYEQYF. The CDR3 DNA reads as TGTGCCAGCAGCTTAGCCTCCACTAGCGGTGGTAGCTCCTACGAGCAGTACTTC.